Sequencing of this TCR beta chain was carried out in a study of blood T cell repertoires in COVID-19. Study in general: Sources were T cells, B-cell-depleted T cells, or PBMCs; the material itself was cDNA or gDNA.

Original methodology: Amplification with reference gene primers provided the estimates of nucleated cell counts. Repertoires were generated with immunoSEQ multiplex PCR, while TCRdb's copy carries only in-frame clones and drops some. V and J calls plus clone size are reproduced from that table; the DNA served to infer D and trimming. The sample has roughly 250,000 clones, roughly 80% seen once. Trimming removed 6 bases from V and 8 bases from J; junction bases left unmatched: 6. CDR1 and CDR2 (germline): SGHNT, YENEEA. The CDR3 extends over 13 amino acids. The receptor's source is a person between 65 and 79 years old with COVID-19, enrolled during active disease. The chain employs TRBV11-3 and TRBJ1-2; 10 bases fit TRBD1. What was sequenced was peripheral blood. This chain's CDR3 is CASRPDRGRGYTF. The DNA for the CDR3 is TGTGCCAGCAGACCAGACAGGGGGCGCGGCTACACCTTC. The variable domain in full, completed from reference TRBV11-3 and TRBJ1-2, reads EAGVVQSPRYKIIEKKQPVAFWCNPISGHNTLYWYLQNLGQGPELLIRYENEEAVDDSQLPKDRFSAERLKGVDSTLKIQPAELGDSAVYLCASRPDRGRGYTFGSGTRLTVV.